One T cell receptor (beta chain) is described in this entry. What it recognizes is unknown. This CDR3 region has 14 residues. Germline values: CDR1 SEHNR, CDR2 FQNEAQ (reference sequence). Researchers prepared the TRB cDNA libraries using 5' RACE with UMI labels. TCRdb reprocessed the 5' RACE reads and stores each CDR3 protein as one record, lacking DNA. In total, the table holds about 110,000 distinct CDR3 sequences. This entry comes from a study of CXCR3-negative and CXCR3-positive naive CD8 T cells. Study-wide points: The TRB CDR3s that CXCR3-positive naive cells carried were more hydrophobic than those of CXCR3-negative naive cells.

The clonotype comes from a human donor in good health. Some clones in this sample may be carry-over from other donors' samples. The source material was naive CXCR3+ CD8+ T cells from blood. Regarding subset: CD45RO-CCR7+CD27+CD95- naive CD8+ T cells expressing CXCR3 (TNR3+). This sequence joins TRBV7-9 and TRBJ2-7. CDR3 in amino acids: CASSLDWGSYEQYF.